Detailed here is one T cell receptor (beta chain). Its antigen is as yet unknown. Trimming left V 2 bases short and J 0 bases short, with 13 bases between. Looked up from germline, CDR1 is MGHRA and CDR2 is YSYEKL. The CDR3 spans 16 residues. This sample was included in a study of shared clonotypes between healthy human individuals. Study-level results: Researchers sampled only blood; tissue repertoires likely differ. Estimated richness values were generally larger in naive subsets than in memory subsets.

Every immunoSEQ plate was one replicate of a subset's evenly spread DNA. In the source study's methods: Junction-only sequences without quality scores came from ImmunoSEQ, so filtering differed. This table comes from immunoSEQ multiplex PCR, and its TCRdb copy is limited to in-frame clones, with some not included. V and J calls and clone size are as listed in that table; D and trimming were resolved from the DNA. The table has 2 million to 2.5 million clones, 85% to 95% seen once; the top ten hold 0.3% to 0.4%. The chain joins TRBV4-1 to TRBJ1-1; TRBD1 is a possible D gene (6 bases). Sequencing used naive CD4+ T cells from PBMCs. Subset specified: CD45RA+ positively selected. The TCR comes from a man between 18 and 29 years old in good health. Some clones in this sample may be carry-over from other donors' samples. The CDR3 region has the DNA TGCGCCAGCAGCCAACCTACACAGGGATTGAACACTGAAGCTTTCTTT. This translates into CASSQPTQGLNTEAFF.